Included here is one T cell receptor beta chain sequence, with context. Both 60 Vbeta primers and 13 Jbeta primers went into the PCR. Here immunoSEQ multiplex PCR was the method, and the copy in TCRdb shows in-frame clones only, minus some. This table holds 160,000 or so clones, over 75% found once. Trimming shortened V by 2 bases and J by 3 bases, and 22 bases separated the two germline ends. This CDR3 spans 19 amino acids. In germline, CDR1 is SEHNR, CDR2 FQNEAQ (reference sequence). The source of the sample is a study of cytomegalovirus exposure and HLA in healthy donors. Sequencing was carried out using PBMCs. This TCR derives from a man in his sixties in good health and CMV-seronegative. The chain has TRBV7-9 and TRBJ2-2; D might be TRBD1 (6 bases). The CDR3 DNA sequence: TGTGCCAGCAGCTTAATATTTGGTCGTACAGGGATGGACACCGGGGAGCTGTTTTTT. It codes for CASSLIFGRTGMDTGELFF.